This T cell receptor beta chain was sequenced during a study of T cells in Graves' hyperthyroidism and ophthalmopathy. It was RNA transcripts that yielded the amplified TCR beta CDR3 regions. First-round RT-PCR with HTBI primers amplified the TCR CDR3 region. TCRdb redid the calling of the multiplex PCR reads with MiXCR, one entry per CDR3 protein. Found here are 380,000 or so distinct CDR3 sequences, approximately 12% of them singletons; the top ten hold around 20%. CDR1 and CDR2 (germline): MNHNS, SASEGT. V was cut by 5 bases and J by 5 bases, with 15 bases left in between. CDR3 length equals 14 residues.

The genes are TRBV6-1 and TRBJ1-1; no clear D gene. The sample consisted of blood. The clonotype originates from a man younger than 40 with Graves' hyperthyroidism that later progressed to Graves' ophthalmopathy. The DNA for the CDR3 is TGTGCCAGCAGTACCCAGAGGGAAGGAACTGAAGCTTTCTTT. Protein: CASSTQREGTEAFF.